These 10 T cell receptor beta chains were all obtained from the same sample, sequenced in a study of radiotherapy plus CTLA-4 blockade in lung cancer. Method: immunoSEQ multiplex PCR; TCRdb's copy keeps in-frame clones and lacks some. The sample contains around 30,000 clones, roughly four fifths of which appear only once. The sample in question was peripheral blood, obtained from a patient treated with radiotherapy plus ipilimumab. These receptor sequences come from a human donor with non-small cell lung cancer that progressed on radiotherapy plus ipilimumab.

This chain uses TRBV28 with TRBJ1-3, with a possible D match to TRBD1 (5 bases). From germline, CDR1 is MDHEN and CDR2 SYDVKM. CDR3 size: 16 residues. Between the trimmed V and J ends, which lost 7 bases and 4 bases, there was a span of 20 bases. The CDR3 protein is CASIPPLGTAGNTIYF. The CDR3 nucleotides are TGTGCCAGCATCCCACCACTAGGGACGGCCGGAAACACCATATATTTT.

CDR3 in DNA: TGTGCCAGCAGACCCACCGCCTCGGGCACTGAAGCTTTCTTT. It is translated as CASRPTASGTEAFF. The rearrangement joins TRBV2 to TRBJ1-1, with no clear D. This CDR3 comprises 14 residues. Trimming took off 6 bases at V and 4 bases at J, with 15 bases between the two ends. Germline CDR1 is SNHLY and CDR2 is FYNNEI.

This clone appeared a single time. The chain is built from TRBV30 and TRBJ2-7, with TRBD1 matching 8 bases. V was pared by 4 bases and J by 4 bases, with 6 bases of the junction left unmatched. This CDR3 has 13 amino acids. Germline lookup yields CDR1 GTSNPN and CDR2 SVGIG (reference sequence). CDR3 DNA sequence: TGTGCCTGGACGCGTCAGGGGGCATACGAGCAGTACTTC. Translation: CAWTRQGAYEQYF. The full variable domain, its missing parts supplied by reference TRBV30 and TRBJ2-7, is SQTIHQWPATLVQPVGSPLSLECTVEGTSNPNLYWYRQAAGRGLQLLFYSVGIGQISSEVPQNLSASRPQDRQFILSSKKLLLSDSGFYLCAWTRQGAYEQYFGPGTRLTVT.

CDR3 sequence: CASRPQGPYEQYF. The CDR3, as DNA: TGTGCCAGCAGACCACAGGGACCCTACGAGCAGTACTTC. The gene calls are TRBV6-5 and TRBJ2-7; tentatively, D is TRBD1 (6 bases). Per the germline V gene, CDR1 is MNHEY and CDR2 is SVGAGI. The CDR3 has 13 amino acids. The V gene lost 6 bases and the J gene lost 2 bases, with 11 bases spanning the gap.

V usage is TRBV9 and J usage is TRBJ2-2, with 13 bases aligning to TRBD2. The CDR3 runs 20 residues. The V and J ends lost 4 bases and 7 bases, in that order; junction bases with no gene match: 19. Germline CDR1 reads SGDLS; CDR2 reads YYNGEE. CDR3 loop: CASSTEQGKGLAGMYGELFF. The DNA of the CDR3 is TGTGCCAGCAGCACAGAGCAAGGAAAGGGACTAGCGGGAATGTACGGGGAGCTGTTTTTT.

V gene TRBV4-1 combines with J gene TRBJ2-2; the match to TRBD1 covers 8 bases. Losses at the gene ends were 5 bases for V and 5 bases for J; bases not matched to a gene: 7. Looked up from germline, CDR1 is MGHRA and CDR2 is YSYEKL. This CDR3 contains 15 residues. The CDR3 DNA follows: TGCGCCAGCAGCGCACAGGGGGAGGAGACCGGGGAGCTGTTTTTT. Translating gives CASSAQGEETGELFF.

The rearrangement links TRBV2 to TRBJ1-2, with D hard to call. Germline lookup yields CDR1 SNHLY and CDR2 FYNNEI. The CDR3 has 14 residues. The V and J ends lost 1 base and 8 bases respectively, with 14 bases between them. The CDR3 region has the DNA TGTGCCAGCAGTGAAGGGACTGCCCCACGGGGCTACACCTTC. Amino acid sequence: CASSEGTAPRGYTF.

CDR3 in amino acids: CASSQDGGLGGNTIYF. In nucleotides, the CDR3 is TGCGCCAGCAGCCAAGATGGGGGCTTGGGTGGAAACACCATATATTTT. This sequence joins TRBV4-3 and TRBJ1-3; D may be TRBD1 (6 bases). The V gene lost 0 bases and the J gene lost 3 bases, with 12 bases spanning the gap. The V gene's germline CDR1 is LGHNA and CDR2 YSLEER. This CDR3 comprises 16 residues.

DNA for the CDR3: TGTGCCAGCAAGTTCCCGGGGACAGATACGCAGTATTTT. Translated: CASKFPGTDTQYF. The rearrangement joins TRBV2 to TRBJ2-3, with a possible D match to TRBD2 (5 bases). The germline V gene has CDR1 SNHLY and CDR2 FYNNEI. The CDR3 length is 13 residues. V lost 7 bases and J 3 bases, leaving 11 bases between the germline ends.

This clone was counted a few times. The chain uses TRBV6-5 and TRBJ1-2; no clear D. Germline loops: CDR1 MNHEY, CDR2 SVGAGI. V was shortened by 3 bases and J by 3 bases, with 14 bases between the two germline ends. This CDR3 is 15 amino acids long. CDR3 loop: CASSYLRVSDYGYTF. The CDR3 DNA reads TGTGCCAGCAGTTATTTAAGGGTATCGGACTATGGCTACACCTTC.